This T cell receptor (beta chain) was recorded in a study of post-analysis software for immune sequencing data. As concerns this clonotype: Its target is unknown.

The CDR3 sequence is 16 residues long. V was clipped by 1 base and J by 4 bases; unmatched bases: 5. Germline CDR1 and CDR2: MDHEN and SYDVKM. The TCR beta cDNA libraries contained unique molecular identifiers. There were roughly 0.95 to 11 million T cells, and 450,000 to 550,000 cDNA molecules came from them. TCRdb reprocessed the PCR reads via MiXCR and lists one record per CDR3 protein. Of roughly 400,000 distinct CDR3 sequences in the sample, more than 30% were seen once. General study points: By F measure, strong co-clustering occurred among samples prepared in the same batch. Five or six TRBV segments, TRBV5-6, TRBV5-1 and TRBV20-1 among them, were found more frequent in patients than controls.

What was sequenced was blood. This chain links TRBV28 with TRBJ2-1; 9 bases fit TRBD2. The sequence was collected from a girl between 2 and 10 years old with multiple sclerosis. CDR3 in DNA: TGTGCCAGCAGTTTATTCTCTAGCGGGAAGTACAATGAGCAGTTCTTC. It specifies CASSLFSSGKYNEQFF.